The 5 T cell receptor beta chains listed next were all sequenced from one sample in a study of T cells after yellow fever vaccination. TCRdb passed the 5' RACE reads through MiXCR, listing each CDR3 protein once. The repertoire has roughly 350,000 distinct CDR3 sequences, 4.1% of them found once; the top ten carry approximately 25%. The source material was PBMCs, sampled 5 days after the yellow fever booster vaccination. Receptors originate from a man younger than 35 who received the YFV17D yellow fever vaccine.

The chain couples TRBV6-1 to TRBJ1-2, with D tentatively TRBD1 (5 bases). CDR1 and CDR2 (germline): MNHNS, SASEGT. Deletions cut 4 bases from V and 7 bases from J, with 19 bases between. The CDR3 spans 15 residues. CDR3 nucleotide sequence: TGTGCCAGCAGTGCTATCCCGGGACGGTTTAGTGGCTACACCTTC. Its translation: CASSAIPGRFSGYTF.

This clonotype has just a few counts. The J gene is TRBJ2-2, the V gene TRBV29-1; D not resolved. This CDR3 is 13 amino acids long. Trimming cost V 6 bases and J 2 bases, with 10 bases left between them. CDR1 and CDR2 (germline): SQVTM, ANQGSEA. CDR3 coding DNA: TGCAGCGTGGGGTTAACCAACACCGGGGAGCTGTTTTTT. It encodes CSVGLTNTGELFF.

This clonotype was found a few times. The V and J genes are TRBV7-2 and TRBJ2-7; TRBD1 agrees at 10 bases. V lost 5 bases, J lost 0 bases, and 4 bases stayed unmatched. Germline V CDR1 and CDR2: SGHTA, FQGNSA. The CDR3 spans 15 residues. The CDR3 DNA is TGTGCCAGCAGCACCGACAGGGGGCGCTCCTACGAGCAGTACTTC. Encoded protein: CASSTDRGRSYEQYF.

There are many counts of this clonotype. This chain links TRBV7-9 with TRBJ1-1; 7 nucleotides match TRBD1. V was pared by 5 bases and J by 2 bases, with 14 bases of the junction left unmatched. The germline CDR1 and CDR2 sequences are SEHNR and FQNEAQ (reference sequence). This CDR3 is built from 17 residues. In nucleotides, the CDR3 is TGTGCCAGCAGCCCAAAATTAGGGGGCCAGTCAAACACTGAAGCTTTCTTT. Translating gives CASSPKLGGQSNTEAFF. Full variable domain (rest looked up from reference TRBV7-9 and TRBJ1-1): DTGVSQNPRHKITKRGQNVTFRCDPISEHNRLYWYRQTLGQGPEFLTYFQNEAQLEKSRLLSDRFSAERPKGSFSTLEIQRTEQGDSAMYLCASSPKLGGQSNTEAFFGQGTRLTVV.

This clonotype was found a few times. The chain joins TRBV29-1 to TRBJ2-4, with 8 bases identical to TRBD1. The CDR3 is made up of 13 amino acids. The germline V gene encodes CDR1 SQVTM and CDR2 ANQGSEA. The ends lost 2 bases at V and 6 bases at J; junction bases unmatched: 3. Here the CDR3 reads CSVERTGRNIQYF. CDR3 nucleotide sequence: TGCAGCGTTGAACGGACAGGGAGAAACATTCAGTACTTC.